This TCR beta chain was profiled in a study of circulating and synovial CD4+ cells in juvenile arthritis. Findings and limits, study-wide: Diversity here was lower than in bulk blood CD4 cells. CPL versus bulk CD4 samples: T cell genome counts differed by at least an order of magnitude.

The table lists this clone with a count of one. Its antigen remains unidentified. Patients with active juvenile idiopathic arthritis donated these samples. Profiling relied on immunoSEQ multiplex PCR, and the TCRdb table lists in-frame clones only, not all of them. The sample comprises 35,000 or so clones, about 95% of which are singletons, and roughly 0.15% rests with the top ten. V lost 8 bases and J lost 3; bases outside the gene matches: 20. Germline CDR1 MGHDK, CDR2 SYGVNS. The CDR3 totals 18 residues. This chain connects TRBV25-1 to TRBJ2-7, with 9 bases matching TRBD1. This TCR was recovered from a human donor with juvenile idiopathic arthritis. Sequencing was carried out using CD4+ T cells from blood. CDR3 DNA: TGTGCCAGCGCAGCTGCCCTCGGGACAGGGTATCAATTCTACGAGCAGTACTTC. This gives the protein CASAAALGTGYQFYEQYF.